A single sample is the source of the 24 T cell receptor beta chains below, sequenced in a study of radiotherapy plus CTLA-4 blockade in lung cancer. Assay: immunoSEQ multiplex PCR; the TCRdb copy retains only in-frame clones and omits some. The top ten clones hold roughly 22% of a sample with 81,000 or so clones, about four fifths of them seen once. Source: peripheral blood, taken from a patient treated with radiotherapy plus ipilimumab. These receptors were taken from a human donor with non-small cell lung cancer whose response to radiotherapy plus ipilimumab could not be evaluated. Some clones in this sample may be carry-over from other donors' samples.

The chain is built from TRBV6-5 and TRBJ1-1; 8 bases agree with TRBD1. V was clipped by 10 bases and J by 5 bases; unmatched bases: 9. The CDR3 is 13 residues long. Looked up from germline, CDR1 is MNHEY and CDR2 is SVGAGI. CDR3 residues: CAIAGQGRTEAFF. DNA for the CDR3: TGTGCCATCGCAGGACAGGGCAGGACTGAAGCTTTCTTT.

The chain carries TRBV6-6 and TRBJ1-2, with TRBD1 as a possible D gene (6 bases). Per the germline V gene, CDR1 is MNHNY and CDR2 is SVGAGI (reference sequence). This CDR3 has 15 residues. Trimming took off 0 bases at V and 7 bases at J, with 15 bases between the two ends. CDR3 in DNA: TGTGCCAGCAGTTACTCGATACGGGGGGCCCGTGGCTACACCTTC. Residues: CASSYSIRGARGYTF.

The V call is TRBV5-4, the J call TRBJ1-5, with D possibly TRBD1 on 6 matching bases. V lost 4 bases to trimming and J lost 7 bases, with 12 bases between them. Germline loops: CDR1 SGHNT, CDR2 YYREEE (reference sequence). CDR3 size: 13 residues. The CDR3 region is CASSRDQGQPQHF. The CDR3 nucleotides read TGTGCCAGCAGCCGAGACCAGGGGCAGCCCCAGCATTTT. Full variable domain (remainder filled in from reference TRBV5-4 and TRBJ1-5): ETGVTQSPTHLIKTRGQQVTLRCSSQSGHNTVSWYQQALGQGPQFIFQYYREEENGRGNFPPRFSGLQFPNYSSELNVNALELDDSALYLCASSRDQGQPQHFGDGTRLSIL.

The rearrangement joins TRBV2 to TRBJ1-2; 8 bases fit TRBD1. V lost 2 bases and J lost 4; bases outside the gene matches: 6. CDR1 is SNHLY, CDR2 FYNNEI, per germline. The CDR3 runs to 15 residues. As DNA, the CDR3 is TGTGCCAGCAGTGAACGTAGGACAGGGATCTATGGCTACACCTTC. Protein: CASSERRTGIYGYTF.

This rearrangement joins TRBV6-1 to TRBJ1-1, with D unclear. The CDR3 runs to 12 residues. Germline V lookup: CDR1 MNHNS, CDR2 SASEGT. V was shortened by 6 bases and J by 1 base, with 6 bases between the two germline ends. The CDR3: CASSKRNTEAFF. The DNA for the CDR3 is TGTGCCAGCAGCAAGAGGAACACTGAAGCTTTCTTT.

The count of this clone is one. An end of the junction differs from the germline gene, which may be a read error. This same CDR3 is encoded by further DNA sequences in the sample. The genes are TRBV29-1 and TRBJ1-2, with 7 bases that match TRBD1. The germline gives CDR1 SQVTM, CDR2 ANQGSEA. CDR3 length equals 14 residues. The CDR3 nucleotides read TGCAGCGTTGAAGATCTTGGCAGGGGGTATGGCTACACCTTT. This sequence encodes CSVEDLGRGYGYTF.

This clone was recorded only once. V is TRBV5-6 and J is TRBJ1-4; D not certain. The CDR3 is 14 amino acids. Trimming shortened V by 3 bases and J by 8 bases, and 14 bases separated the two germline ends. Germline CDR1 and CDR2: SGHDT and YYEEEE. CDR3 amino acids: CASSSPAGVEKLFF. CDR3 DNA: TGTGCCAGCAGCTCCCCCGCCGGGGTCGAAAAACTGTTTTTT.

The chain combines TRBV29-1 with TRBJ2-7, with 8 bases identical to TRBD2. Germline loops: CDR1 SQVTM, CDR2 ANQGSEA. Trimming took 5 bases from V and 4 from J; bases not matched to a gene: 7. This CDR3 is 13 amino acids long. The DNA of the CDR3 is TGCAGCGTTCGGGACGGGGGGGCATACGAGCAGTACTTC. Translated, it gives CSVRDGGAYEQYF.

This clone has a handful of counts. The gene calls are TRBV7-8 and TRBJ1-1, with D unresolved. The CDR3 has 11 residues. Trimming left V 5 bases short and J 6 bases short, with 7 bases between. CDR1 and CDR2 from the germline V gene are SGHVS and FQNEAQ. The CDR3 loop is CASSRDSEAFF. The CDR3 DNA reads TGTGCCAGCAGCCGTGACTCTGAAGCTTTCTTT. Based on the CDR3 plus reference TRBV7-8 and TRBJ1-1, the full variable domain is GAGVSQSPRYKVAKRGQDVALRCDPISGHVSLFWYQQALGQGPEFLTYFQNEAQLDKSGLPSDRFFAERPEGSVSTLKIQRTQQEDSAVYLCASSRDSEAFFGQGTRLTVV.

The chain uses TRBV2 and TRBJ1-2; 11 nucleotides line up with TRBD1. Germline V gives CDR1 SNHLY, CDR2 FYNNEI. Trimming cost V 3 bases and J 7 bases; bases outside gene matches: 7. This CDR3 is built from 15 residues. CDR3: CASSEIGQGAGGYTF. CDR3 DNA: TGTGCCAGCAGTGAGATCGGACAGGGGGCAGGTGGCTACACCTTC. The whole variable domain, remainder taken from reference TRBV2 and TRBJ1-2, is EPEVTQTPSHQVTQMGQEVILRCVPISNHLYFYWYRQILGQKVEFLVSFYNNEISEKSEIFDDQFSVERPDGSNFTLKIRSTKLEDSAMYFCASSEIGQGAGGYTFGSGTRLTVV.

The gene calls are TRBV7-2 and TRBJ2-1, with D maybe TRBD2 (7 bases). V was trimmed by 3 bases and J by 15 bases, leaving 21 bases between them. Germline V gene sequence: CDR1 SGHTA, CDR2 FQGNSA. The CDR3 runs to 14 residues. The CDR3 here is CASSLRRGTSLGFF. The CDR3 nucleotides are TGTGCCAGCAGCTTGCGGCGGGGGACATCTCTCGGGTTCTTC. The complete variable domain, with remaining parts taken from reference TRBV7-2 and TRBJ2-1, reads GAGVSQSPSNKVTEKGKDVELRCDPISGHTALYWYRQSLGQGLEFLIYFQGNSAPDKSGLPSDRFSAERTGGSVSTLTIQRTQQEDSAVYLCASSLRRGTSLGFFGPGTRLTVL.

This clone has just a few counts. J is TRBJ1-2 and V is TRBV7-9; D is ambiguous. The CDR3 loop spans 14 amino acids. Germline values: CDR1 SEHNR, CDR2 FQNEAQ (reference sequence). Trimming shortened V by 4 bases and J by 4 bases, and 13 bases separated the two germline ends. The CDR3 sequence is CASSSGLTPYGYTF. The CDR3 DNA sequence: TGTGCCAGCAGCTCCGGACTGACCCCCTATGGCTACACCTTC. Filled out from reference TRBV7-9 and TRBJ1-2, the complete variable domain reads DTGVSQNPRHKITKRGQNVTFRCDPISEHNRLYWYRQTLGQGPEFLTYFQNEAQLEKSRLLSDRFSAERPKGSFSTLEIQRTEQGDSAMYLCASSSGLTPYGYTFGSGTRLTVV.

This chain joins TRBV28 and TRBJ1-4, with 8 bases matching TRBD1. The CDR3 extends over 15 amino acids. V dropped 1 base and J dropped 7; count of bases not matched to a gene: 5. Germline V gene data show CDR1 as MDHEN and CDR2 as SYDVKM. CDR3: CASSLFRQGSEKLFF. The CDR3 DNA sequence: TGTGCCAGCAGTTTATTCCGACAGGGGAGTGAAAAACTGTTTTTT.

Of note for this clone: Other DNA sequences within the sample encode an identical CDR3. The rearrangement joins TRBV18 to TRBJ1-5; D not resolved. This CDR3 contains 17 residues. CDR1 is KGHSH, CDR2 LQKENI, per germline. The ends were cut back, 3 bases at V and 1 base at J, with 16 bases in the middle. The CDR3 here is CASSPTASQVSNQPQHF. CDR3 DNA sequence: TGTGCCAGCTCACCCACCGCCAGTCAGGTGAGCAATCAGCCCCAGCATTTT.

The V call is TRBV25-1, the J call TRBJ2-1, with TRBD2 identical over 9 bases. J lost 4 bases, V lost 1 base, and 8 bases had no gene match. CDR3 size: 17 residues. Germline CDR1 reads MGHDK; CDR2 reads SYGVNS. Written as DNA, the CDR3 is TGTGCCAGCAGTGAATCTCCCGGACTAGCGAGATACAATGAGCAGTTCTTC. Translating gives CASSESPGLARYNEQFF.

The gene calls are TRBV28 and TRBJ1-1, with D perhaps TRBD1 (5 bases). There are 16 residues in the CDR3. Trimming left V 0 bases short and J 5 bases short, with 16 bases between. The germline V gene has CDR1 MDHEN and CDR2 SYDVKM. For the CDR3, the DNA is TGTGCCAGCAGTTTATGGGGGCAGGGAGGGTGGACTGAAGCTTTCTTT. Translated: CASSLWGQGGWTEAFF.

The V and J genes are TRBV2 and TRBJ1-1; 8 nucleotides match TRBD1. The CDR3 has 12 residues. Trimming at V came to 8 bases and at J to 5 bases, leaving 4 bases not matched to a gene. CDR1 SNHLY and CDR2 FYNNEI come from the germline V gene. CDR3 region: CASHRGTTEAFF. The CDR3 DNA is TGTGCCAGCCACAGGGGGACTACTGAAGCTTTCTTT.

The chain's CDR3 is CASSFGTGTHEQYF. CDR3 nucleotide sequence: TGTGCCAGCAGTTTCGGGACAGGGACCCACGAGCAGTACTTC. The rearrangement links TRBV28 to TRBJ2-7, with TRBD1 identical over 9 bases. The CDR3 covers 14 residues. Germline-derived CDR1 and CDR2 are MDHEN and SYDVKM. V dropped 3 bases and J dropped 5; count of bases not matched to a gene: 5.

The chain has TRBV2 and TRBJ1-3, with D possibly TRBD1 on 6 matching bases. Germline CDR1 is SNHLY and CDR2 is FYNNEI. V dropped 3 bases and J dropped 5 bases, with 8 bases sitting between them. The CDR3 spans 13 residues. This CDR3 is CASSETGRNTIYF. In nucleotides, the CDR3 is TGTGCCAGCAGTGAGACAGGCCGAAACACCATATATTTT.

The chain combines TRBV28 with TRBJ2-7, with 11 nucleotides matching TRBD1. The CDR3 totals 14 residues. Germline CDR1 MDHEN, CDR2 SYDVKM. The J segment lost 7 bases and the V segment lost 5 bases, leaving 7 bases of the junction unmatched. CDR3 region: CASSPPGQGGEQYF. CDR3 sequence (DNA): TGTGCCAGCAGTCCCCCGGGACAGGGGGGAGAGCAGTACTTC.

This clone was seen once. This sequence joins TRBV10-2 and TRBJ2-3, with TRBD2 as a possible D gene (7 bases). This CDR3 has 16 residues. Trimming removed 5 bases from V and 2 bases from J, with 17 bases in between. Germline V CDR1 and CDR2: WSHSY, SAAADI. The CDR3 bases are TGCGCCAGCAGTCGATCGGCGGGGGCTCTCACAGATACGCAGTATTTT. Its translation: CASSRSAGALTDTQYF.

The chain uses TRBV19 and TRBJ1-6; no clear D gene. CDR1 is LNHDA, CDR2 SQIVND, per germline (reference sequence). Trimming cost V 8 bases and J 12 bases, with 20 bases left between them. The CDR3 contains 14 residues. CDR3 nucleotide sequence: TGTGCCAGTCAAGAGGGCAGTTCTTTCTTACCCCTCCACTTT. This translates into CASQEGSSFLPLHF.

The CDR3 spells CASSIIFSGANVLTF. CDR3 nucleotides: TGTGCCAGTAGTATAATATTCTCTGGGGCCAACGTCCTGACTTTC. The chain is built from TRBV19 and TRBJ2-6; D is undetermined. Germline V gives CDR1 LNHDA, CDR2 SQIVND (reference sequence). V lost 2 bases to trimming and J lost 0 bases, with 5 bases between them. The CDR3 length is 15 residues.

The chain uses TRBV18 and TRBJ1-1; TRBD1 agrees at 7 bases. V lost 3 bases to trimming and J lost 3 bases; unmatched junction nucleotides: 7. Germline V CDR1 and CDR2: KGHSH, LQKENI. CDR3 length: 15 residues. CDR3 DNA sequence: TGTGCCAGCTCACCGTTTAGGGGGCGATACACTGAAGCTTTCTTT. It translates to CASSPFRGRYTEAFF.